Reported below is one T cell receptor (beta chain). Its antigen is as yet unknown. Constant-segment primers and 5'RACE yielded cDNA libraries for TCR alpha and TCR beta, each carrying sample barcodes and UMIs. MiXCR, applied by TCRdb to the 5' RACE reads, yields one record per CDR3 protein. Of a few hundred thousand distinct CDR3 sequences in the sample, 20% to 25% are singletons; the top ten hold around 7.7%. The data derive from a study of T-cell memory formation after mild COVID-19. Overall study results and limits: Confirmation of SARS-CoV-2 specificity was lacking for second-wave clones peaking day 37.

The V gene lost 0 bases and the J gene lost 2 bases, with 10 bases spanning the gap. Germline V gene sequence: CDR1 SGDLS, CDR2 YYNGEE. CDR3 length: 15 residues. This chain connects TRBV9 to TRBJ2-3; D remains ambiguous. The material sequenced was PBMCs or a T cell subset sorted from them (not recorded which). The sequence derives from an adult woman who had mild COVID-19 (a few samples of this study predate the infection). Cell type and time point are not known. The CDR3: CASSVDGRITDTQYF. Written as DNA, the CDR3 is TGTGCCAGCAGCGTAGACGGCCGAATCACAGATACGCAGTATTTT.